This T cell receptor (beta chain) comes out of a study of cytomegalovirus exposure and HLA in healthy donors. To note about this clone: Its antigen is unknown.

Study results and limitations: TCR beta chains associated with HLA were, in a later analysis, more clonally expanded than equally common others.

Germline CDR1 is MNHNS and CDR2 is SASEGT. The CDR3 extends over 14 amino acids. The V end was cut by 0 bases, the J end by 7 bases, with 9 bases between. The study ran its PCR with 60 Vbeta and 13 Jbeta primers. This table comes from immunoSEQ multiplex PCR, and its TCRdb copy is limited to in-frame clones, with some not included. The sample yields about 130,000 clones, about 82% seen once. The receptor was isolated from a man aged 30-40 years in good health and CMV-seronegative. Material: PBMCs. V gene TRBV6-1 combines with J gene TRBJ2-2; TRBD1 might be the D (5 bases). The CDR3, as DNA: TGTGCCAGCAGTGAAGCGGCAGGGTACGGGGAGCTGTTTTTT. Its translation is CASSEAAGYGELFF.